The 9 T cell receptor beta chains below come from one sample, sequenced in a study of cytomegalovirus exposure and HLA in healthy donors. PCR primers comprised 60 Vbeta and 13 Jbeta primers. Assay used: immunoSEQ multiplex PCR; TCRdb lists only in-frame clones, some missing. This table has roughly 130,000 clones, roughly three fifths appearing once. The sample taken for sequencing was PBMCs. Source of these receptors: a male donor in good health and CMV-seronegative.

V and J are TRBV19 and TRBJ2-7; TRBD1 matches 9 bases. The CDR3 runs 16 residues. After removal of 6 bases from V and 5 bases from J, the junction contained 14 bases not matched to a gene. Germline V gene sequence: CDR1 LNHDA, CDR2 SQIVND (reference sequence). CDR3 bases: TGTGCCAGTAGGACAACCCGACAGGGGGACAGGGACGAGCAGTACTTC. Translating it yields CASRTTRQGDRDEQYF.

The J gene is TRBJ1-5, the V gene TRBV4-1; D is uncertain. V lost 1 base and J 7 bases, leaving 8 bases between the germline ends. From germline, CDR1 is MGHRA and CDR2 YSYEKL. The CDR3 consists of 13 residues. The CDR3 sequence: CASSQVMLQPQHF. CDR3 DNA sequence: TGCGCCAGCAGCCAAGTTATGTTACAGCCCCAGCATTTT.

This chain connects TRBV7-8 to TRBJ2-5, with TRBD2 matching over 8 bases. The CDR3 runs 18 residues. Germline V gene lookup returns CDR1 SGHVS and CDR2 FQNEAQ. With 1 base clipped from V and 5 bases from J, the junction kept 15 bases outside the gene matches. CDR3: CASSLVGPGSGGKETQYF. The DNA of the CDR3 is TGTGCCAGCAGCTTAGTAGGGCCAGGGAGCGGGGGAAAGGAGACCCAGTACTTC.

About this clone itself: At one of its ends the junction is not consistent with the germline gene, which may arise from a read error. The CDR3 here is CSSTTRVATEAFF. In nucleotides, the CDR3 is TGTTCCAGCACCACGAGGGTCGCGACTGAAGCTTTCTTT. The chain couples TRBV7-9 to TRBJ1-1; no definite D call. The CDR3 contains 13 residues. In germline, CDR1 is SEHNR, CDR2 FQNEAQ (reference sequence).

This CDR3 reads CASSLQPGGGPYEQYF. The CDR3 DNA reads TGTGCCAGCAGTTTACAGCCGGGCGGGGGGCCCTACGAGCAGTACTTC. The genes are TRBV28 and TRBJ2-7; TRBD2 agrees at 8 bases. The CDR3 runs to 16 residues. V was clipped by 2 bases and J by 2 bases; unmatched bases: 8. Germline lookup yields CDR1 MDHEN and CDR2 SYDVKM.

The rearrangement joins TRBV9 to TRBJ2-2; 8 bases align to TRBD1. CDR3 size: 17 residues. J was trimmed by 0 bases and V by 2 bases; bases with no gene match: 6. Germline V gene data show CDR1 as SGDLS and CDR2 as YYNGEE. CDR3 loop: CASSVQGAAPNTGELFF. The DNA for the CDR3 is TGTGCCAGCAGCGTGCAGGGGGCGGCCCCGAACACCGGGGAGCTGTTTTTT.

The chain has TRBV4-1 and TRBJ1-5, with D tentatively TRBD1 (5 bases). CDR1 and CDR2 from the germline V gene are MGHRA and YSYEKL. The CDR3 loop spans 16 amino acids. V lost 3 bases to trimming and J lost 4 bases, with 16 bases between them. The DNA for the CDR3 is TGCGCCAGCAGCCAGTACTCGGGGGTCGGAAATCAGCCCCAGCATTTT. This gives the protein CASSQYSGVGNQPQHF.

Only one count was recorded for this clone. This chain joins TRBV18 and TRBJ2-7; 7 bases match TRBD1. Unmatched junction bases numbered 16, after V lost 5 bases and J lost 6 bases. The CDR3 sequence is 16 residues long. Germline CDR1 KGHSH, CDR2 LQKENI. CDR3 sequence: CASSSLLLTGQGEQYF. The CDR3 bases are TGTGCCAGCTCATCCCTACTATTGACAGGGCAGGGCGAGCAGTACTTC.

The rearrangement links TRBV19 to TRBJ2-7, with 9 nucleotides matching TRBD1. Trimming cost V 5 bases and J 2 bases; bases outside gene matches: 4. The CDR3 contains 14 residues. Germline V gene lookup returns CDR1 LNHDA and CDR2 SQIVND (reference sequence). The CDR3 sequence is CASSLQGAAYEQYF. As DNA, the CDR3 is TGTGCCAGTAGTTTACAGGGGGCCGCCTACGAGCAGTACTTC.